These 15 T cell receptor beta chains were sequenced from one sample in a study of blood T cell repertoires in COVID-19 (dated by TCRdb to the early 2020s). Libraries were built with the immunoSEQ multiplex PCR assay. The source is immuneACCESS, and TCRdb retained only in-frame sequences with V and J called. Part of the clones is not carried over; for the studies checked, unresolved V genes explain less than half of this, and the remainder is unexplained. Across this sample there are about 290,000 clones, with 70% to 90% seen only once. The ten most abundant clones make up around 4% of the sample. The sequenced sample was peripheral blood. The receptor set was obtained from a woman in her forties or fifties with active or convalescent COVID-19.

The rearrangement uses TRBV7-9 and TRBJ2-5, with no clear D. Germline-derived CDR1 and CDR2 are SEHNR and FQNEAQ (reference sequence). The germline V and J ends were trimmed by 5 bases and 1 base, with 8 bases remaining between them. The CDR3 is 13 amino acids. The CDR3 is CASSLMIQETQYF. DNA of the CDR3: TGTGCCAGCAGCCTAATGATCCAAGAGACCCAGTACTTC. Drawing the rest from reference TRBV7-9 and TRBJ2-5, the complete variable domain is DTGVSQNPRHKITKRGQNVTFRCDPISEHNRLYWYRQTLGQGPEFLTYFQNEAQLEKSRLLSDRFSAERPKGSFSTLEIQRTEQGDSAMYLCASSLMIQETQYFGPGTRLLVL.

The rearrangement uses TRBV19 and TRBJ1-3; perhaps TRBD1 as D (5 bases). The CDR3 extends over 15 amino acids. V was cut by 4 bases and J by 0 bases, with 10 bases left in between. Germline assignment: CDR1 LNHDA and CDR2 SQIVND (reference sequence). Here the CDR3 reads CASSTYRTSGNTIYF. CDR3 bases: TGTGCCAGTAGTACATACAGGACCTCTGGAAACACCATATATTTT.

The genes are TRBV3-1 (or the pseudogene TRBV3-2) and TRBJ1-4; unclear D gene. The V end was cut by 4 bases, the J end by 8 bases, with 14 bases between. The CDR3 runs to 14 residues. Germline CDR1 and CDR2: LGHDT and YNNKEL (reference sequence). The CDR3 here is CASSRQSTQEKLFF. Here the CDR3 DNA reads TGTGCCAGCAGCCGACAATCAACCCAGGAAAAACTGTTTTTT.

V and J are TRBV7-9 and TRBJ1-2; D not certain. Trimming removed 3 bases from V and 8 bases from J, with 13 bases in between. There are 13 residues in the CDR3. Germline lookup yields CDR1 SEHNR and CDR2 FQNEAQ (reference sequence). The CDR3 DNA reads TGTGCCAGCAGCTTGTCGCGGGTACGGGGCTACACCTTC. It codes for CASSLSRVRGYTF.

The chain combines TRBV4-2 with TRBJ2-7, with 7 bases that match TRBD2. The CDR3 length is 16 residues. J lost 0 bases, V lost 1 base, and 6 bases had no gene match. Germline V CDR1 and CDR2: LGHNA, YNFKEQ. CDR3 sequence (DNA): TGTGCCAGCAGCCAAGCCGAGGCTAGCGGCTCCTACGAGCAGTACTTC. The encoded protein is CASSQAEASGSYEQYF.

The J gene is TRBJ1-2, the V gene TRBV29-1, with TRBD1 matching over 9 bases. CDR1 is SQVTM and CDR2 is ANQGSEA in the germline V gene. The V gene end was trimmed by 5 bases and the J gene end by 4 bases; junction bases not matched to a gene: 8. The CDR3 has 14 amino acids. In DNA, the CDR3 is TGCAGCGTTCTCGGACAGGGGCCAGGCTATGGCTACACCTTC. As protein: CSVLGQGPGYGYTF.

V usage is TRBV27 and J usage is TRBJ1-4; the D gene is possibly TRBD1 (5 bases). Trimming stripped 6 bases from V and 5 bases from J, with 13 bases between. This CDR3 contains 14 residues. Looked up from germline, CDR1 is MNHEY and CDR2 is SMNVEV (reference sequence). The CDR3 sequence: CASSPKGVNEKLFF. CDR3 sequence (DNA): TGTGCCAGCAGCCCCAAAGGGGTGAATGAAAAACTGTTTTTT.

V usage is TRBV28 and J usage is TRBJ1-4, with TRBD1 as a possible D gene (6 bases). CDR1 and CDR2 (germline): MDHEN, SYDVKM. The CDR3 runs to 15 residues. The V and J ends lost 2 bases and 9 bases respectively, with 16 bases between them. CDR3: CASSLTRRGFKKLFF. DNA of the CDR3: TGTGCCAGCAGTTTAACTCGCAGGGGTTTTAAAAAACTGTTTTTT.

The chain couples TRBV27 to TRBJ1-2, with TRBD1 matching 7 bases. CDR1 MNHEY and CDR2 SMNVEV come from the germline V gene (reference sequence). J gave up 2 bases and V 4 bases, and 4 bases lay outside the gene matches. The CDR3 totals 14 residues. CDR3 protein: CASSWAGGNYGYTF. The CDR3 coding sequence is TGTGCCAGCAGTTGGGCAGGGGGAAACTATGGCTACACCTTC.

V gene TRBV7-6 combines with J gene TRBJ2-3, with a weak D call TRBD1 (5 bases). Trimming shortened V by 5 bases and J by 4 bases, and 16 bases separated the two germline ends. Per the germline V gene, CDR1 is SGHVS and CDR2 is FNYEAQ. This CDR3 spans 15 amino acids. This CDR3 reads CASSTTGPPADTQYF. As DNA, the CDR3 is TGTGCCAGCAGCACCACAGGACCCCCCGCAGATACGCAGTATTTT.

This chain links TRBV7-9 with TRBJ2-3, with TRBD2 identical over 9 bases. J was trimmed by 6 bases and V by 5 bases; bases with no gene match: 6. Looked up from germline, CDR1 is SEHNR and CDR2 is FQNEAQ (reference sequence). This CDR3 is built from 14 residues. The CDR3 spells CASSDSGSGDTQYF. The CDR3 DNA reads as TGTGCCAGCAGCGATAGCGGGAGTGGTGATACGCAGTATTTT.

The chain is built from TRBV6-5 and TRBJ2-7; the match to TRBD1 covers 7 bases. Germline lookup yields CDR1 MNHEY and CDR2 SVGAGI. Losses at the gene ends were 6 bases for V and 3 bases for J; bases not matched to a gene: 5. This CDR3 is 13 amino acids long. In DNA form, the CDR3 reads TGTGCCAGCAGCCTAGGGACAGTCTACGAGCAGTACTTC. It is translated as CASSLGTVYEQYF.

V and J are TRBV28 and TRBJ1-3; D possibly corresponds to TRBD1 (6 bases). The CDR3 totals 15 residues. The V end was cut by 4 bases, the J end by 2 bases, with 12 bases between. Germline V lookup: CDR1 MDHEN, CDR2 SYDVKM. In DNA form, the CDR3 reads TGTGCCAGCAGTTCAGACCCAGGGGCTGGAAACACCATATATTTT. Translated: CASSSDPGAGNTIYF.

CDR3 sequence: CAISFSSRGAFF. The DNA for the CDR3 is TGTGCCATCAGTTTCAGTTCACGAGGAGCTTTCTTT. The J gene is TRBJ1-1, the V gene TRBV10-3, with D hard to call. The length of the CDR3 is 12 residues. The germline V gene encodes CDR1 ENHRY and CDR2 SYGVKD. The ends were cut back, 5 bases at V and 10 bases at J, with 14 bases in the middle.

The chain links TRBV7-2 to TRBJ2-3; the D is unclear. The germline V gene has CDR1 SGHTA and CDR2 FQGNSA. Trimming took 7 bases from V and 6 from J, leaving 11 bases between them. The CDR3 totals 12 residues. CDR3 nucleotide sequence: TGTGCCAGCAACGCCTATGCGGATACGCAGTATTTT. It yields the protein CASNAYADTQYF.